This T cell receptor beta chain appears in the sequencing data of a study of Graves' ophthalmopathy and Graves' hyperthyroidism. Across the whole study: Researchers obtained peripheral blood at initial diagnosis, before any treatment had begun.

This clonotype showed up many times. The germline gives CDR1 SGHDT, CDR2 YYEEEE. J gave up 5 bases and V 3 bases, and 8 bases lay outside the gene matches. The CDR3 contains 15 residues. The authors amplified TCR beta CDR3 regions from RNA transcripts. The authors performed first-round RT-PCR with HTBI primers and then a second-round multiplex PCR. TCRdb analysed the multiplex PCR reads with MiXCR anew, one entry per CDR3 protein. The table lists 350,000 to 400,000 distinct CDR3 sequences, approximately 20% of them singletons, with 1.5% to 2% in the top ten. The clonotype originates from a woman younger than 35 with Graves' ophthalmopathy. The V call is TRBV5-6, the J call TRBJ1-2; 9 positions agree with TRBD1. The sample taken for sequencing was peripheral blood. CDR3 in amino acids: CASSSFGQGRYGYTF. The CDR3 DNA reads as TGTGCCAGCAGCTCTTTCGGACAGGGGAGATATGGCTACACCTTC.